The subject of this entry is one T cell receptor beta chain. No antigen is known for it. One junction end does not reproduce the germline sequence, and a read error may be involved. Germline-derived CDR1 and CDR2 are MDHEN and SYDVKM. The CDR3 is 13 residues long. The sample is drawn from a study of metastatic and nonmetastatic thyroid tumors. Study-level background: Comparison of repertoires was carried out across blood and tumor or nodule tissue from malignant and benign thyroid patients. Whole-study results and caveats: A significant increase in TCR beta diversity was reportedly seen in malignant thyroid tumors relative to benign nodules, in blood and tumor.

Not a single patient had been given any form of treatment at any point before undergoing thyroid surgery. In the study's own analysis: The distant-metastasis classifier for papillary thyroid cancer was built from CDR3 differences across clinicopathological groups. TCRdb ran MiXCR on the PCR reads. Here the V and J calls rest on TCRdb's processing, not on the authors' analysis. The repertoire holds over 7,500 clones, with around 29% as singletons. The chain joins TRBV28 to TRBJ2-5; D is possibly TRBD2 (6 bases). The clonotype was recovered from a female donor with papillary thyroid cancer or a benign thyroid nodule (not recorded which). Some clones in this sample may be carry-over from other donors' samples. The specimen was tumor tissue. Written as DNA, the CDR3 is TGTGCCAGCAGTTTTACGGGAGAGGAGACCCGGTACTTC. Protein sequence: CASSFTGEETRYF.